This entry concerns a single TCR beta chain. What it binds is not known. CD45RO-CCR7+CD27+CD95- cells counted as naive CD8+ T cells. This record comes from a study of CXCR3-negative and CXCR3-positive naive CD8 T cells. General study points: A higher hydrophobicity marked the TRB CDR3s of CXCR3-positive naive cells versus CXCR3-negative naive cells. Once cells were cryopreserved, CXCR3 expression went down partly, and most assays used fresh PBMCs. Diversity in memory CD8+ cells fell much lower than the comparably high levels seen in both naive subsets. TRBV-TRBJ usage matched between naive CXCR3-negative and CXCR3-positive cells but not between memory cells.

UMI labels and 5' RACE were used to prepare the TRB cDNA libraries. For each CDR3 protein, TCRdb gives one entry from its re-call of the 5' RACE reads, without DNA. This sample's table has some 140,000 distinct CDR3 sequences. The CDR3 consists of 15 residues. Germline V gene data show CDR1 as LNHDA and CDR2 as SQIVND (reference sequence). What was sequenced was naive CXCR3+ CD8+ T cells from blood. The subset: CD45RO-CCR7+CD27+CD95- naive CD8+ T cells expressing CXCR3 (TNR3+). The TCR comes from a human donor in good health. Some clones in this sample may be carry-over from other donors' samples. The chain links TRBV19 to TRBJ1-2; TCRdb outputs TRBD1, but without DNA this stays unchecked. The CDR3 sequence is CASSPTNTGGSGYTF.